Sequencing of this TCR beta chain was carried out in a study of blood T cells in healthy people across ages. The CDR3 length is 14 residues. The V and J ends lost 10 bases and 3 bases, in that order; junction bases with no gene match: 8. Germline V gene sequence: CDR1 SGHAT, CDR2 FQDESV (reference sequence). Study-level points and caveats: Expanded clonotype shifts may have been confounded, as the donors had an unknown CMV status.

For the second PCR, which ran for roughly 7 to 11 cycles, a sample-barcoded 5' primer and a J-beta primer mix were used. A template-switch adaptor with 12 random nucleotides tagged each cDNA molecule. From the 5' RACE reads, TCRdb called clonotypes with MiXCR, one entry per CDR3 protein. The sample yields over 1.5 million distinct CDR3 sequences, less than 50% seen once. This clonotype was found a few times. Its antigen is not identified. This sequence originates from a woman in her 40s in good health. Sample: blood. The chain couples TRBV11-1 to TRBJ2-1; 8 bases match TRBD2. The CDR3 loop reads CATQPGTSYNEQFF. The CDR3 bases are TGTGCCACCCAACCCGGGACTAGCTACAATGAGCAGTTCTTC.